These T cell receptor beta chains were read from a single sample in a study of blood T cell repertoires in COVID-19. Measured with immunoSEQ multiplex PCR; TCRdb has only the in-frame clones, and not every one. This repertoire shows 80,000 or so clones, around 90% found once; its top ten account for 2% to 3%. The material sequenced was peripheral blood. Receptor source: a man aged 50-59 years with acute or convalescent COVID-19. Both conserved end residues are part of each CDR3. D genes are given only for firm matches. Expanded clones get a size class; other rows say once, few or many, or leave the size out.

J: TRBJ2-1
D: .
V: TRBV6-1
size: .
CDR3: CASIEQGFNEQFF
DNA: TGTGCCAGCATTGAACAGGGTTTCAATGAGCAGTTCTTC

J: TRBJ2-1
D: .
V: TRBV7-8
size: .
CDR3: CASSPLPSGGSYNEQFF
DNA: TGTGCCAGCAGCCCCCTCCCATCCGGGGGCTCCTACAATGAGCAGTTCTTC

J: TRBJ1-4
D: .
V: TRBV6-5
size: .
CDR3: CASSYSGTANEKLFF
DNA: TGTGCCAGCAGTTACTCCGGAACAGCTAATGAAAAACTGTTTTTT

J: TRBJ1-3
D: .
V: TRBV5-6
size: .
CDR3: CASSFYPGTTGNTIYF
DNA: TGTGCCAGCAGCTTTTACCCGGGGACAACTGGAAACACCATATATTTT

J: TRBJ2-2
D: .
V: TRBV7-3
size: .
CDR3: CASSSGSSTGELFF
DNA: TGTGCCAGCAGCTCGGGGTCGAGCACCGGGGAGCTGTTTTTT

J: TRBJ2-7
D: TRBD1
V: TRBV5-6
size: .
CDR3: CASSPYIQTGARYEQYF
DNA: TGTGCCAGCAGCCCTTACATCCAGACAGGGGCGAGGTACGAGCAGTACTTC

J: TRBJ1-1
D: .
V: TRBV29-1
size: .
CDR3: CSVQRGGPEAFF
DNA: TGCAGCGTTCAAAGGGGGGGACCTGAAGCTTTCTTT

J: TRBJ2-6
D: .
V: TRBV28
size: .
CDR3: CASSLWTGASSGANVLTF
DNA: TGTGCCAGCAGTTTATGGACGGGAGCTTCCTCTGGGGCCAACGTCCTGACTTTC

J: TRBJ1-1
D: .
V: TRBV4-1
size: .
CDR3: CASSQVAQAEAFF
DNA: TGCGCCAGCAGCCAAGTTGCGCAGGCTGAAGCTTTCTTT

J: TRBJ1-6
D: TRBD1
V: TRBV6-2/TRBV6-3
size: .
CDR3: CASSRTGKGSPLHF
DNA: TGTGCCAGCAGTCGGACAGGGAAGGGTTCACCCCTCCACTTT

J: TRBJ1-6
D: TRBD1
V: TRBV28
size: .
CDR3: CASSKDRNSPLHF
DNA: TGTGCCAGCAGTAAGGACAGGAATTCACCCCTCCACTTT

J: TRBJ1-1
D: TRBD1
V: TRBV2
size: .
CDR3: CASSVRQGGDTEAFF
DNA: TGTGCCAGCAGTGTTAGACAGGGAGGAGACACTGAAGCTTTCTTT

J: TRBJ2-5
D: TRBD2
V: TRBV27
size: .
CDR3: CASSFSGSPGETQYF
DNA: TGTGCCAGCAGTTTTAGCGGGAGCCCCGGGGAGACCCAGTACTTC

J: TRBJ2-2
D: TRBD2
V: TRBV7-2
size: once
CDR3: CASSLTGLAENTGELFF
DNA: TGTGCCAGCAGCTTAACTGGACTAGCGGAGAACACCGGGGAGCTGTTTTTT

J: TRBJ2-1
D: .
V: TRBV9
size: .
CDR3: CASSPTGDEQFF
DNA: TGTGCCAGCAGCCCCACGGGGGATGAGCAGTTCTTC

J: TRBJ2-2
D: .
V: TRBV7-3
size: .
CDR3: CASSLVAGAGELFF
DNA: TGTGCCAGCAGCTTAGTGGCAGGGGCTGGGGAGCTGTTTTTT

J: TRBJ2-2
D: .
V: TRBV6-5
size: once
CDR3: CASSYSNRAVAGELFF
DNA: TGTGCCAGCAGTTACTCGAACAGGGCCGTGGCCGGGGAGCTGTTTTTT

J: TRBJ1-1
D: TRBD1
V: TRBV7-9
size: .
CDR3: CASREPGQGFPAFF
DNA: TGTGCCAGCAGAGAGCCGGGACAGGGTTTTCCAGCTTTCTTT

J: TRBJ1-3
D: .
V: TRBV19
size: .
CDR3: CATRLQDHSGNTIYF
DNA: TGTGCCACTCGATTACAGGATCACTCTGGAAACACCATATATTTT

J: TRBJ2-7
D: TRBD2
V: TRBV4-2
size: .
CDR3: CASSQGTSGTYEQYF
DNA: TGTGCCAGCAGCCAAGGGACTAGCGGTACCTACGAGCAGTACTTC

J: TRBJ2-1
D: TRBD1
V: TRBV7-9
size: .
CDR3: CASSPGTGGDNEQFF
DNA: TGTGCCAGCAGCCCCGGGACAGGAGGGGACAATGAGCAGTTCTTC

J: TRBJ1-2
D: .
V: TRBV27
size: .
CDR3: CASRAGVKLGGYTF
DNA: TGTGCCAGCAGAGCAGGGGTGAAGTTGGGTGGCTACACCTTC

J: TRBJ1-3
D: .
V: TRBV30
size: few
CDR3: CAWSSDTLAGNTIYF
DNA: TGTGCCTGGAGTTCGGACACCCTGGCGGGAAACACCATATATTTT

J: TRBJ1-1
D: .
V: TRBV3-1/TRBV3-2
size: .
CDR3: CASSRSGTEAFF
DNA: TGTGCCAGCAGCCGTTCGGGAACTGAAGCTTTCTTT

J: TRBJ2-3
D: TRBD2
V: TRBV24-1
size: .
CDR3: CATSAVGGSTDTQYF
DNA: TGTGCCACCAGTGCCGTGGGAGGGAGCACAGATACGCAGTATTTT

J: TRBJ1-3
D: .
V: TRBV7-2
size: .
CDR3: CASSLSSGNTIYF
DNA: TGTGCCAGCAGCTTGAGCTCTGGAAACACCATATATTTT

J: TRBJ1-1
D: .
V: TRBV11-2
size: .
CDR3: CASSLAPRTEAFF
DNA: TGTGCCAGCAGCTTAGCCCCGAGAACTGAAGCTTTCTTT

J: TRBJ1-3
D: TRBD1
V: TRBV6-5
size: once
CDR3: CASSSTGSPGNTIYF
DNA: TGTGCCAGCAGTTCGACAGGGTCCCCTGGAAACACCATATATTTT

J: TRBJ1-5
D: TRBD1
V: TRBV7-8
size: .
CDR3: CASSLGGRGLGQPQHF
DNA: TGTGCCAGCAGCTTAGGGGGCAGGGGGCTCGGGCAGCCCCAGCATTTT

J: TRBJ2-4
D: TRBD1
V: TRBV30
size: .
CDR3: CACEGTVNIQYF
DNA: TGTGCCTGCGAAGGGACAGTCAACATTCAGTACTTC

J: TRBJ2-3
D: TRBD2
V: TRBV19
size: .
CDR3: CASSMRAGGGTDTQYF
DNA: TGTGCCAGTAGTATGAGAGCGGGAGGCGGGACAGATACGCAGTATTTT

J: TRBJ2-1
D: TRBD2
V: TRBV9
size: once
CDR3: CASSGPLIAGVYNEQFF
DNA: TGTGCCAGCAGCGGCCCCCTGATAGCGGGAGTCTACAATGAGCAGTTCTTC

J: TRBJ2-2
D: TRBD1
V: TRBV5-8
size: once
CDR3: CASSRDRGSGELFF
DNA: TGTGCCAGCAGCCGAGACAGGGGGAGCGGGGAGCTGTTTTTT

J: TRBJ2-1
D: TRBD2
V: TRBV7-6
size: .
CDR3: CASSLEGLAGPYNEQFF
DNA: TGTGCCAGCAGCTTAGAGGGACTAGCGGGTCCCTACAATGAGCAGTTCTTC

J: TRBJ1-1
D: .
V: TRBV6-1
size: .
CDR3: CASSETILTEAFF
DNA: TGTGCCAGCAGTGAAACAATCCTGACTGAAGCTTTCTTT

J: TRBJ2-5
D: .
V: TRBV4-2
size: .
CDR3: CASSPLSRETQYF
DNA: TGTGCCAGCAGCCCGCTCAGCAGGGAGACCCAGTACTTC

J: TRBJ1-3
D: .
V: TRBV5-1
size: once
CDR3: CASSLERGPSSGNTIYF
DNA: TGCGCCAGCAGCTTGGAGCGGGGGCCAAGCTCTGGAAACACCATATATTTT

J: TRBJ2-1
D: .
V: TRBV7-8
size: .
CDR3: CASNPRGGPTYNEQFF
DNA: TGTGCCAGCAACCCTCGCGGGGGCCCTACCTACAATGAGCAGTTCTTC

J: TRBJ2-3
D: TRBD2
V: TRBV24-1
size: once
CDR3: CATSGTSGRLVPQYF
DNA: TGTGCCACCAGTGGGACTAGCGGGAGGCTGGTGCCGCAGTATTTT

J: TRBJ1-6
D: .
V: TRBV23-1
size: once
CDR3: CASIREGTYNSPLHF
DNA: TGCGCCAGCATCCGGGAGGGGACCTATAATTCACCCCTCCACTTT

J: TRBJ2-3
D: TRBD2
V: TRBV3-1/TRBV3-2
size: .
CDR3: CASSHRALSGDGTDTQYF
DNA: TGTGCCAGCAGCCACCGCGCCCTTAGCGGGGATGGCACAGATACGCAGTATTTT

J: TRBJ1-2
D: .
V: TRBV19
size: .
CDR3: CASSVQVNYGYTF
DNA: TGTGCCAGTAGTGTGCAGGTTAACTATGGCTACACCTTC

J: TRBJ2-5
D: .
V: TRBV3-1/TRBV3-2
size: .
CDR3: CASSQDRGRRAYF
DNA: TGTGCCAGCAGCCAAGATCGGGGACGGAGGGCGTACTTC

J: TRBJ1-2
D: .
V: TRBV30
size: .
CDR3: CAWSLGNYGYTF
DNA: TGTGCCTGGAGCCTGGGCAACTATGGCTACACCTTC

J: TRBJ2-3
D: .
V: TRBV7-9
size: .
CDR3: CASSLLRRQGDTQYF
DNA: TGTGCCAGCAGCTTACTCCGGCGTCAGGGAGATACGCAGTATTTT

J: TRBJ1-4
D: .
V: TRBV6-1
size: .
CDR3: CASSEAGGRTNEKLFF
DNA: TGTGCCAGCAGTGAAGCTGGGGGGAGGACTAATGAAAAACTGTTTTTT

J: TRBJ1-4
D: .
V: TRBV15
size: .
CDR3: CATSREGSEKLFF
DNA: TGTGCCACCAGCAGGGAGGGATCGGAAAAACTGTTTTTT

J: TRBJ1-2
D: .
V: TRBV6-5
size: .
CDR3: CASSYSQPVISGYTF
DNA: TGTGCCAGCAGTTACTCGCAACCAGTGATCAGTGGCTACACCTTC

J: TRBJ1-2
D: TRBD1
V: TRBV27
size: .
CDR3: CASSLRGDREAYGYTF
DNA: TGTGCCAGCAGTTTAAGGGGCGACAGGGAGGCCTATGGCTACACCTTC

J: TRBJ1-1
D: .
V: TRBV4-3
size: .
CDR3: CASSQDSDSFEAFF
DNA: TGCGCCAGCAGCCAAGACTCGGACAGCTTTGAAGCTTTCTTT

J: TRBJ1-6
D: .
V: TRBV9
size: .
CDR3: CASSVMDSSGSPLHF
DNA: TGTGCCAGCAGCGTAATGGACAGCAGCGGATCACCCCTCCACTTT

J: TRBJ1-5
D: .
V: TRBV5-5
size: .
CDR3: CASSAAGDQPQHF
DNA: TGTGCCAGCAGCGCGGCAGGGGATCAGCCCCAGCATTTT